Below are 28 T cell receptor beta chains sequenced from a single sample in a study of cytomegalovirus exposure and HLA in healthy donors. PCR amplification relied on 60 Vbeta primers (plus 13 Jbeta primers). Profiled with immunoSEQ multiplex PCR; TCRdb holds only in-frame clones, not every one. This table holds roughly 170,000 clones, around 68% found once. The sample was PBMCs. The receptors originated from a girl between 10 and 17 years old in good health and CMV-seronegative.

The chain uses TRBV5-1 and TRBJ2-1; 7 bases fit TRBD1. The CDR3 totals 14 residues. CDR1 SGHRS and CDR2 YFSETQ come from the germline V gene. Trimming removed 0 bases from V and 13 bases from J; junction bases left unmatched: 10. CDR3 DNA sequence: TGCGCCAGCAGCTTGGAGGGACAGAATTTAAGCCAGTTCTTC. It translates to CASSLEGQNLSQFF.

This rearrangement joins TRBV9 to TRBJ1-1; 9 bases agree with TRBD1. Germline CDR1 and CDR2: SGDLS and YYNGEE. The J segment lost 1 base and the V segment lost 0 bases, leaving 1 base of the junction unmatched. CDR3 length: 15 amino acids. CDR3 residues: CASSVGGQGNTEAFF. The CDR3, as DNA: TGTGCCAGCAGCGTAGGGGGACAGGGGAACACTGAAGCTTTCTTT.

This chain uses TRBV19 with TRBJ1-2, with D tentatively TRBD1 (5 bases). CDR1 is LNHDA, CDR2 SQIVND, per germline (reference sequence). The ends were cut back, 3 bases at V and 2 bases at J, with 10 bases in the middle. This CDR3 contains 14 residues. CDR3 sequence reads: CASSMGLTNYGYTF. The CDR3 nucleotides read TGTGCCAGTAGTATGGGGCTTACGAACTATGGCTACACCTTC.

The rearrangement joins TRBV6-1 to TRBJ2-7, with a tentative D call TRBD1 (5 bases). The CDR3 loop spans 13 amino acids. The germline gives CDR1 MNHNS, CDR2 SASEGT. The V end lost 6 bases, the J end lost 1 base, and 10 bases lay between the germline ends. DNA of the CDR3: TGTGCCAGCAGGACAGACTCTTCCTACGAGCAGTACTTC. Protein: CASRTDSSYEQYF.

This sequence joins TRBV6-1 and TRBJ1-2; D is ambiguous. Per the germline V gene, CDR1 is MNHNS and CDR2 is SASEGT. V shed 1 base and J shed 1 base, with 13 bases lying between them. The CDR3 spans 16 residues. The CDR3 is CASSEGHPLINYGYTF. The CDR3 DNA sequence: TGTGCCAGCAGTGAAGGGCACCCCTTAATTAACTATGGCTACACCTTC.

V usage is TRBV11-2 and J usage is TRBJ1-6; 8 bases map to TRBD1. Germline-derived CDR1 and CDR2 are SGHAT and FQNNGV. The ends lost 0 bases at V and 10 bases at J; junction bases unmatched: 14. The CDR3 is 18 amino acids. The CDR3 nucleotides read TGTGCCAGCAGCTTAGAAGTTTGGACAGGGACCCTAGACTCACCCCTCCACTTT. Amino acid sequence: CASSLEVWTGTLDSPLHF.

This clone has only a few counts. The rearrangement joins TRBV7-6 to TRBJ2-5, with 8 nucleotides matching TRBD1. CDR3 length: 13 residues. J was trimmed by 4 bases and V by 5 bases; bases with no gene match: 3. Germline V gives CDR1 SGHVS, CDR2 FNYEAQ. CDR3 DNA: TGTGCCAGCAGCGGACAGGGAGTAGAGACCCAGTACTTC. Its translation is CASSGQGVETQYF.

The chain links TRBV25-1 to TRBJ2-7; D not resolved. The V and J ends lost 1 base and 3 bases respectively, with 10 bases between them. Germline lookup yields CDR1 MGHDK and CDR2 SYGVNS. The CDR3 has 14 residues. CDR3 coding DNA: TGTGCCAGCAGTGAATTTGGAGACCTCTACGAGCAGTACTTC. Its translation: CASSEFGDLYEQYF.

The chain uses TRBV30 and TRBJ2-2; D uncertain. Germline V gene data show CDR1 as GTSNPN and CDR2 as SVGIG (reference sequence). Trimming pared 4 bases from V and 5 bases from J, leaving 8 bases between. This CDR3 comprises 12 residues. The CDR3 loop is CAWTTRTGELFF. For the CDR3, the DNA is TGTGCCTGGACAACACGAACCGGGGAGCTGTTTTTT.

This clone has only a few counts. The genes are TRBV10-2 and TRBJ2-5; no firm D call. The germline V gene encodes CDR1 WSHSY and CDR2 SAAADI. V gave up 9 bases and J gave up 5 bases, with 19 bases separating them. The CDR3 is 14 residues long. CDR3 nucleotides: TGCGCCAGTCAAATCGACCCCCTCGGGGAGACCCAGTACTTC. Translating it yields CASQIDPLGETQYF.

This clone was seen more than once but under ten times. CDR3 protein: CASSFSEAQEQFF. In DNA form, the CDR3 reads TGTGCCAGCAGCTTTTCGGAGGCCCAGGAGCAGTTCTTC. J is TRBJ2-1 and V is TRBV5-4, with D perhaps matching TRBD2 (5 bases). The CDR3 spans 13 residues. Trimming took 2 bases from V and 10 from J, leaving 13 bases between them. CDR1 and CDR2 from the germline V gene are SGHNT and YYREEE (reference sequence).

This chain uses TRBV28 with TRBJ2-7; tentative D call: TRBD2 (5 bases). Germline V gene lookup returns CDR1 MDHEN and CDR2 SYDVKM. This CDR3 is built from 12 residues. The germline V and J ends were trimmed by 7 bases and 1 base, with 8 bases remaining between them. CDR3 nucleotide sequence: TGTGCCAGCACAGCGGAGTCCTACGAGCAGTACTTC. Translation: CASTAESYEQYF. Full variable domain (remainder filled in from reference TRBV28 and TRBJ2-7): DVKVTQSSRYLVKRTGEKVFLECVQDMDHENMFWYRQDPGLGLRLIYFSYDVKMKEKGDIPEGYSVSREKKERFSLILESASTNQTSMYLCASTAESYEQYFGPGTRLTVT.

The CDR3: CASSIVSRQGGYTF. The DNA for the CDR3 is TGTGCCAGTAGTATAGTTTCCAGACAGGGAGGCTACACCTTC. This chain joins TRBV19 and TRBJ1-2; TRBD1 matches at 7 bases. Germline values: CDR1 LNHDA, CDR2 SQIVND (reference sequence). Losses at the gene ends were 1 base for V and 8 bases for J; bases not matched to a gene: 7. CDR3 length: 14 residues.

The chain carries TRBV5-1 and TRBJ2-7; TRBD1 matches at 11 bases. Germline CDR1 SGHRS, CDR2 YFSETQ. The CDR3 consists of 16 residues. The V and J ends lost 4 bases and 2 bases, in that order; junction bases with no gene match: 8. The CDR3 DNA follows: TGCGCCAGCAGCACAGAGGGACAGGGGGGTCCCTACGAGCAGTACTTC. Translation: CASSTEGQGGPYEQYF.

The V gene is TRBV25-1, the J gene TRBJ2-7; D not resolved. There are 11 residues in the CDR3. Trimming took off 8 bases at V and 3 bases at J, with 8 bases between the two ends. Germline lookup yields CDR1 MGHDK and CDR2 SYGVNS. The CDR3 region is CASALLYEQYF. The DNA for the CDR3 is TGTGCCAGCGCGCTTCTCTACGAGCAGTACTTC.

This chain connects TRBV6-5 to TRBJ1-1, with 9 bases identical to TRBD1. Germline loops: CDR1 MNHEY, CDR2 SVGAGI. This CDR3 comprises 14 residues. V lost 5 bases, J lost 5 bases, and 6 bases stayed unmatched. The CDR3, as DNA: TGTGCCAGCAGTCAGTACAGGGGGCATACTGAAGCTTTCTTT. Translating gives CASSQYRGHTEAFF.

The chain links TRBV5-1 to TRBJ2-7, with a possible D match to TRBD2 (5 bases). Trimming cost V 0 bases and J 0 bases, with 13 bases left between them. Germline V lookup: CDR1 SGHRS, CDR2 YFSETQ. The CDR3 sequence is 16 residues long. Here the CDR3 reads CASSLVGGGFSYEQYF. The CDR3 nucleotides read TGCGCCAGCAGCTTGGTTGGCGGAGGCTTCTCCTACGAGCAGTACTTC.

The chain joins TRBV29-1 to TRBJ1-1; TRBD1 might be the D (5 bases). The germline CDR1 and CDR2 sequences are SQVTM and ANQGSEA. V dropped 6 bases and J dropped 1 base, with 9 bases sitting between them. This CDR3 comprises 12 residues. The CDR3 coding sequence is TGCAGCGTCGCTAGGGGGAACACTGAAGCTTTCTTT. Translated: CSVARGNTEAFF.

This clone was seen only once. The chain couples TRBV6-5 to TRBJ1-5; possible D gene TRBD1, 5 bases. The CDR3 is made up of 12 amino acids. Trimming stripped 1 base from V and 9 bases from J, with 7 bases between. The germline gives CDR1 MNHEY, CDR2 SVGAGI. The CDR3 sequence is CASSYLQGPQHF. The DNA of the CDR3 is TGTGCCAGCAGTTACTTGCAGGGGCCCCAGCATTTT.

This clone has just a few counts. This chain uses TRBV5-4 with TRBJ1-1; TRBD1 agrees at 10 bases. Germline loops: CDR1 SGHNT, CDR2 YYREEE (reference sequence). The ends lost 4 bases at V and 4 bases at J; junction bases unmatched: 7. There are 15 residues in the CDR3. CDR3 protein: CASSAQTGGGTEAFF. The CDR3 bases are TGTGCCAGCAGCGCCCAGACAGGGGGCGGCACTGAAGCTTTCTTT.

The rearrangement links TRBV2 to TRBJ2-5; the D gene is possibly TRBD1 (5 bases). The J call may be wrong; the DNA end is better matched by TRBJ2-7. This CDR3 spans 11 amino acids. The germline V gene encodes CDR1 SNHLY and CDR2 FYNNEI. In DNA, the CDR3 is TGTGCTATGGGGCTTACCTACGAGCAGTACTTC. It yields the protein CAMGLTYEQYF.

This chain connects TRBV10-1 to TRBJ2-3; D gene unclear. With 10 bases removed from V and 4 bases from J, the gap between germline ends came to 15 bases. Germline CDR1 is WNHNN and CDR2 is SYGVQD (reference sequence). The CDR3 runs to 13 residues. This CDR3 is CATQEIAADTQYF. Here the CDR3 DNA reads TGCGCCACCCAAGAGATCGCGGCAGATACGCAGTATTTT.

The chain links TRBV19 to TRBJ1-6, with TRBD1 matching 8 bases. In germline, CDR1 is LNHDA, CDR2 SQIVND (reference sequence). Trimming removed 6 bases from V and 6 bases from J; junction bases left unmatched: 7. CDR3 size: 15 residues. CDR3 region: CASSDRGKGNSPLHF. CDR3 bases: TGTGCCAGTAGCGACAGGGGAAAAGGTAATTCACCCCTCCACTTT.

With respect to this clone: One end of the junction is discordant with germline, which a read error may explain. The chain employs TRBV5-1 and TRBJ1-1; no definite D call. CDR1 is SGHRS and CDR2 is YFSETQ in the germline V gene. The CDR3 extends over 15 amino acids. The CDR3 nucleotides are TGCGCCAACAGCTTGGATCTTAAAGCTAACACTGAAGCTTTCTTT. Its protein product is CANSLDLKANTEAFF.

J is TRBJ2-3 and V is TRBV5-1; 9 nucleotides agree with TRBD2. The germline V gene has CDR1 SGHRS and CDR2 YFSETQ. Trimming at V came to 4 bases and at J to 3 bases, leaving 9 bases not matched to a gene. The CDR3 loop spans 16 amino acids. The CDR3, as DNA: TGCGCCAGCAGCCCTATTTCTAGCGGGGTAACAGATACGCAGTATTTT. Amino acids: CASSPISSGVTDTQYF.

J is TRBJ1-5 and V is TRBV30, with no clear D. The V end was cut by 0 bases, the J end by 11 bases, with 11 bases between. CDR1 is GTSNPN, CDR2 SVGIG, per germline (reference sequence). This CDR3 contains 12 residues. The CDR3 sequence is CAWSVWEGAQHF. CDR3 nucleotide sequence: TGTGCCTGGAGTGTATGGGAGGGAGCCCAGCATTTT. Full variable domain (missing parts from reference TRBV30 and TRBJ1-5): SQTIHQWPATLVQPVGSPLSLECTVEGTSNPNLYWYRQAAGRGLQLLFYSVGIGQISSEVPQNLSASRPQDRQFILSSKKLLLSDSGFYLCAWSVWEGAQHFGDGTRLSIL.

This clone was seen a handful of times. The CDR3 region has the DNA TGTGCCAGCTCACCCAGGGACAGCCCGAACACCGGGGAGCTGTTTTTT. This sequence encodes CASSPRDSPNTGELFF. V and J are TRBV18 and TRBJ2-2; TRBD1 matches 7 bases. Germline CDR1 KGHSH, CDR2 LQKENI. V shed 3 bases, J shed 0 bases, and the junction held 4 bases outside the gene matches. CDR3 size: 16 residues.

The table lists this clone with a few counts. The chain uses TRBV30 and TRBJ2-5, with 9 bases lining up with TRBD2. CDR1 is GTSNPN and CDR2 is SVGIG in the germline V gene (reference sequence). Trimming took 4 bases from V and 3 from J; bases not matched to a gene: 6. This CDR3 is 14 amino acids long. CDR3 bases: TGTGCCTGGAACCGACTAGCGGTAGAAGAGACCCAGTACTTC. It codes for CAWNRLAVEETQYF. The whole variable domain, remainder taken from reference TRBV30 and TRBJ2-5, is SQTIHQWPATLVQPVGSPLSLECTVEGTSNPNLYWYRQAAGRGLQLLFYSVGIGQISSEVPQNLSASRPQDRQFILSSKKLLLSDSGFYLCAWNRLAVEETQYFGPGTRLLVL.